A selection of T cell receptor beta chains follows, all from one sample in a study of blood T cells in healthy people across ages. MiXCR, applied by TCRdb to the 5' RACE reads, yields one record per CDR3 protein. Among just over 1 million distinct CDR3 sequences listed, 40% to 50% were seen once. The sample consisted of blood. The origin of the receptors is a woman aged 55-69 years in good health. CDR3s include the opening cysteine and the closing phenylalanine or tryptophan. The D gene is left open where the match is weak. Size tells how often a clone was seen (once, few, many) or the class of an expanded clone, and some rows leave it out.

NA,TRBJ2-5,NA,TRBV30,TGTGCCTGCTCGCAGGGAATTGAGACCCAGTACTTC,CACSQGIETQYF
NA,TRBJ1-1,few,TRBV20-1,TGCAGTCCAAACACTGAAGCTTTCTTT,CSPNTEAFF
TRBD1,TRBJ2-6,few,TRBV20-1,TGCAGTGCACGATCCGGGACAGGGGGCTCTGGGGCCAACGTCCTGACTTTC,CSARSGTGGSGANVLTF
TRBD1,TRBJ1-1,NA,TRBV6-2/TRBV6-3,TGTGCCAGCAGTCGACAGGGAATGAGCACTGAAGCTTTCTTT,CASSRQGMSTEAFF
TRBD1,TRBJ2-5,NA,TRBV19,TGTGCCAGTAGCATTTGGACAGGGAGAGAGACCCAGTACTTC,CASSIWTGRETQYF
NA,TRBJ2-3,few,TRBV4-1,TGCGCCAGCAGCGCAAGCCAACGGACGGACTTAGCAGATACGCAGTATTTT,CASSASQRTDLADTQYF
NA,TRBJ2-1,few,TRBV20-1,TGCAGTGCTAGAGATGTAAACGGGAACAATGAGCAGTTCTTC,CSARDVNGNNEQFF
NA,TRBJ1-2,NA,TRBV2,TGTGCCAGCGGGCTAGACAGGAACTATGGCTACACCTTC,CASGLDRNYGYTF
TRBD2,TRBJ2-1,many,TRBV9,TGTGCCAGCAGCGTTGGGCTAGCGGGATCAACTGAGCAGTTCTTC,CASSVGLAGSTEQFF
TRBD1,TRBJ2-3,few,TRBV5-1,TGCGCCAGCAGCGAAACAGGGGGTAAAGGAGATACGCAGTATTTT,CASSETGGKGDTQYF
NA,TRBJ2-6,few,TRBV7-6,TGTGCCAGCAGCCCCTACCTCTCTGGGGCCAACGTCCTGACTTTC,CASSPYLSGANVLTF
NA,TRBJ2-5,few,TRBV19,TGTGCCAGTACGGCAGGGGGGACACAAGAGACCCAGTACTTC,CASTAGGTQETQYF
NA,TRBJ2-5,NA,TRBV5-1,TGCGCCAGCAGCTTGTTCCCAGGGGGGGAGACCCAGTACTTC,CASSLFPGGETQYF
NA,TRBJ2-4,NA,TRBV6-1,TGTGCCAGCGGGTTGGACCCAAAAAACATTCAGTACTTC,CASGLDPKNIQYF
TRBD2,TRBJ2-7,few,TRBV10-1,TGCGCCAGCAGTCGCGGACTAGCGGGAGGGCTCTCCGAGCAGTACTTC,CASSRGLAGGLSEQYF
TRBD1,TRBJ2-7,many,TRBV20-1,TGCAGTGCTAGGCGAGACAGGGTGTCCTACGAGCAGTACTTC,CSARRDRVSYEQYF
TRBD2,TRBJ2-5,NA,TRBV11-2,TGTGCCAGCAGCTTAACTAGCGGATTGGAGCAGTACTTC,CASSLTSGLEQYF
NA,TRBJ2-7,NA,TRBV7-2,TGTGCCAGCAGCGAGGCGGCCGGTACCTCCTACGAGCAGTACTTC,CASSEAAGTSYEQYF
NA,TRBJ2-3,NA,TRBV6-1,TGTGCCACCGAAAACTGGGACCTCAACACAGATACGCAGTATTTT,CATENWDLNTDTQYF
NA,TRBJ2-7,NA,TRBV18,TGTGCCAGCTCACCACACATACTTCCTTACGAGCAGTACTTC,CASSPHILPYEQYF
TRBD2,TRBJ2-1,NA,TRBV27,TGTGCCAGCAGTTTAAGGGACGGGAGGTACAATGAGCAGTTCTTC,CASSLRDGRYNEQFF
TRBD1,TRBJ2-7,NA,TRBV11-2,TGTGCCAGCAGCGTAGGACAGGGGGGGGACGAGCAGTACTTC,CASSVGQGGDEQYF
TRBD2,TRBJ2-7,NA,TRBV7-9,TGTGCCAGCAGCTCCCGACTAGCTGACTCCTACGAGCAGTACTTC,CASSSRLADSYEQYF
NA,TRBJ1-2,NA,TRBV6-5,TGTGCCAGCAGTTACTCGGTTAACTATGGCTACACCTTC,CASSYSVNYGYTF
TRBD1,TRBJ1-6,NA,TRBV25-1,TGTGCCAGCAGTGTACGGACAGGGCCGAATTCACCCCTCCACTTT,CASSVRTGPNSPLHF
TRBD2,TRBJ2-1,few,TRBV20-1,TGCAGTGCTAGAGATCTGCCTAGCGGGACTATAAATTACAATGAGCAGTTCTTC,CSARDLPSGTINYNEQFF
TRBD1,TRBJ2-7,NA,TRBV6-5,TGTGCCAGCACCCTAGAGGGGACAGGGGCCTACAATGAGCAGTACTTC,CASTLEGTGAYNEQYF
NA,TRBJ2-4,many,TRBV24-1,TGTGCCACCAGTTTTGGCAGGACGCAGTACTTC,CATSFGRTQYF
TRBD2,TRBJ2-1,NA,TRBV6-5,TGTGCCAGCGGACTAGCGGGAGAGAGGCACAATGAGCAGTTCTTC,CASGLAGERHNEQFF
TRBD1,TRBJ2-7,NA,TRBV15,TGTGCCACCAGCAGCAACAGGGGTTTCTACGAGCAGTACTTC,CATSSNRGFYEQYF
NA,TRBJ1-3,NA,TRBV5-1,TGCGCCAGCAGCCAGACAGGTCCCTCTGGAAACACCATATATTTT,CASSQTGPSGNTIYF
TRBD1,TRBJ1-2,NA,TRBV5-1,TGCGCCAGCAGCAGAGCTACGGACAGGCCGAACTATGGCTACACCTTC,CASSRATDRPNYGYTF
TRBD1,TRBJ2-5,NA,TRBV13,TGTGCCAGCAGCTCACGTGGGCGAGGGGGCGGTGAGCAGTACTTC,CASSSRGRGGGEQYF
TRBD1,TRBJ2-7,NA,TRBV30,TGTGCCGGGAGACAGGGTCTCTACGAGCAGTACTTC,CAGRQGLYEQYF
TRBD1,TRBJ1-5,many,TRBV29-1,TGCAGCGTTGAAATAAGGGGGCGAGGAAAAAGCAATCAGCCCCAGCATTTT,CSVEIRGRGKSNQPQHF
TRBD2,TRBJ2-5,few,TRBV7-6,TGTGCCAGCAGCTTAAAGACTAGCGGGAGGAAAGAGACCCAGTACTTC,CASSLKTSGRKETQYF
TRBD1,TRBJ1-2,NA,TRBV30,TGTGCCTGGACAGGGGGCGCAGGTGGCTACACCTTC,CAWTGGAGGYTF
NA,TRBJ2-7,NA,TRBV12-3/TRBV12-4,TGTGCCAGCAGTGCGGACGGCCCCTACGAGCAGTACTTC,CASSADGPYEQYF
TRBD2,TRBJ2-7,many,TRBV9,TGTGCCAGCAGCACCGGACTAGCCTACGAGCAGTACTTC,CASSTGLAYEQYF
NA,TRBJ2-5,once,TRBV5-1,TGCGCCAGCAGCTATCCAGGGAGGATTTCGGAGCAGTACTTC,CASSYPGRISEQYF
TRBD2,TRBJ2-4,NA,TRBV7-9,TGCGCCAGCAGCAACGGGACTAGCGGATTCCTTCTAGCCAAAAACATTCAGTACTTC,CASSNGTSGFLLAKNIQYF
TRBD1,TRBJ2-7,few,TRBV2,TGTGCCAGCAGAACGACAGGGTACCAGTACGAGCAGTACTTC,CASRTTGYQYEQYF
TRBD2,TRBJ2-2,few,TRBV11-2,TGTGCCAGCAGCTCCCAGGGACTAGCGGGACACAACACCGGGGAGCTGTTTTTT,CASSSQGLAGHNTGELFF
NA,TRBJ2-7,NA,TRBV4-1,TGCGCCGGCAGCCAAGTATCAGCGGCCCTACACGAGCAGTACTTC,CAGSQVSAALHEQYF
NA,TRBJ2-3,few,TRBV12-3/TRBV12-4,TGTGCCAGCAGTTGGAGCTCGGGGCTCACAGATACGCAGTATTTT,CASSWSSGLTDTQYF
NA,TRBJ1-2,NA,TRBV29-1,TGCAGCGTTGGGGACATAACTAACTATGGCTACACCTTC,CSVGDITNYGYTF
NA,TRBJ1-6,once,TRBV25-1,TGTGCCAGCAGCATCGTTGACGGTTATAATTCACCCCTCCACTTT,CASSIVDGYNSPLHF
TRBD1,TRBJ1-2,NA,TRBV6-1,TGTGCCAGCAGGTCCAGGGGGCGGAACTATGGCTACACCTTC,CASRSRGRNYGYTF
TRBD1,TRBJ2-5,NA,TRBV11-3,TGTGCCAGCAGCCGACAGGGAATGAGTGGAGAGACCCAGTACTTC,CASSRQGMSGETQYF
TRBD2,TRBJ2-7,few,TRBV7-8,TGTGCCAGCAGCTTCGGGACTAGCGGACCTGTTTACGAGCAGTACTTC,CASSFGTSGPVYEQYF
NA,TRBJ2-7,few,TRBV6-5,TGTGCCAGTAGTGATTCGACATGGGGTTACGAGCAGTACTTC,CASSDSTWGYEQYF
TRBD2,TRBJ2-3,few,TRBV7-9,TGTGCCAACACCCCGGGACTAGCTGCTGATACGCAGTATTTT,CANTPGLAADTQYF
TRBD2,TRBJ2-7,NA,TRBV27,TGTGCCAGCAGTTTTGTCGGGAGGGAGCAGTACTTC,CASSFVGREQYF
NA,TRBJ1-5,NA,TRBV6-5,TGTGCCAGCAGTTACGACCTTAATCAGCCCCAGCATTTT,CASSYDLNQPQHF
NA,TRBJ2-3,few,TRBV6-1,TGTGCCAGCAGTGATAACCCAGGGAGCTGGACAGATACGCAGTATTTT,CASSDNPGSWTDTQYF
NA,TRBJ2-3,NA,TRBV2,TGCGCCCGCAAAGAGCTCGGCACAGATACGCAGTATTTT,CARKELGTDTQYF
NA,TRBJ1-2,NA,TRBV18,TGTGCCAGCTCACCACGGGGGTCGGACTATGGCTACACCTTC,CASSPRGSDYGYTF